These 7 T cell receptor beta chains were sequenced from one sample in a study of metastatic and nonmetastatic thyroid tumors. No patient received treatment before thyroid surgery. From the PCR reads, TCRdb re-called clones with MiXCR. The sample has 20,000 to 25,000 clones; roughly 31% are singletons. The sequenced material came from blood. Receptors originate from a female donor with papillary thyroid cancer or a benign thyroid nodule (not recorded which). Some clones in this sample may be carry-over from other donors' samples.

The rearrangement links TRBV4-1 to TRBJ1-4; D unresolved. V was pared by 3 bases and J by 7 bases, with 9 bases between. CDR3 length: 13 amino acids. Germline lookup yields CDR1 MGHRA and CDR2 YSYEKL. CDR3 DNA sequence: TGCGCCAGCAGCCAGCAGGATGGTGAAAAACTGTTTTTT. Translated, it gives CASSQQDGEKLFF.

This clone was seen a few times. The chain employs TRBV12-3 or TRBV12-4 and TRBJ1-1; D unresolved. With 6 bases removed from V and 11 bases from J, the gap between germline ends came to 13 bases. CDR3 length: 11 residues. DNA for the CDR3: TGTGCCAGCAGGCTGAGTGTGGATGCTTTCTTT. Protein product: CASRLSVDAFF.

This clone is judged medium-sized. The CDR3 sequence is CASSDVGDYGYTF. The CDR3 DNA follows: TGTGCCAGCAGTGATGTCGGGGACTATGGCTACACCTTC. The V and J genes are TRBV2 and TRBJ1-2; D remains ambiguous. CDR3 length: 13 amino acids. CDR1 and CDR2 from the germline V gene are SNHLY and FYNNEI. Trimming shortened V by 3 bases and J by 3 bases, and 8 bases separated the two germline ends.

This clone is judged medium-sized (0.01 to 0.1%). The chain links TRBV7-8 to TRBJ2-7, with 13 bases matching TRBD2. Losses at the gene ends were 5 bases for V and 3 bases for J; bases not matched to a gene: 7. Looked up from germline, CDR1 is SGHVS and CDR2 is FQNEAQ. The CDR3 consists of 16 residues. CDR3 amino acids: CASSLGLAGVRYEQYF. The CDR3 DNA follows: TGTGCCAGCAGCCTCGGACTAGCGGGAGTTCGCTACGAGCAGTACTTC.

This clone is termed medium-sized. The rearrangement links TRBV11-2 to TRBJ1-6, with D uncertain. The V gene's germline CDR1 is SGHAT and CDR2 FQNNGV. V was clipped by 1 base and J by 10 bases, with 8 bases between them. The CDR3 contains 13 residues. CDR3 loop: CASSLAVSSPLHF. The CDR3 region has the DNA TGTGCCAGCAGCTTAGCGGTATCCTCACCCCTCCACTTT.

The rearrangement joins TRBV20-1 to TRBJ1-2; 7 positions match TRBD1. The CDR3 has 17 residues. V dropped 3 bases and J dropped 7; count of bases not matched to a gene: 20. Germline V lookup: CDR1 DFQATT, CDR2 SNEGSKA (reference sequence). CDR3 nucleotides: TGCAGTGCTAGGGAACAGACAGGGCCCCTGGCTAGGTCTGGCTACACCTTC. Encoded protein: CSAREQTGPLARSGYTF.

The CDR3 here is CSVGTGQKTQYF. The CDR3 region has the DNA TGCAGCGTCGGGACAGGTCAGAAGACCCAGTACTTC. The chain links TRBV29-1 to TRBJ2-5, with 8 bases lining up with TRBD1. In germline, CDR1 is SQVTM, CDR2 ANQGSEA. The CDR3 consists of 12 residues. The V and J ends lost 6 bases and 6 bases, in that order; junction bases with no gene match: 6.